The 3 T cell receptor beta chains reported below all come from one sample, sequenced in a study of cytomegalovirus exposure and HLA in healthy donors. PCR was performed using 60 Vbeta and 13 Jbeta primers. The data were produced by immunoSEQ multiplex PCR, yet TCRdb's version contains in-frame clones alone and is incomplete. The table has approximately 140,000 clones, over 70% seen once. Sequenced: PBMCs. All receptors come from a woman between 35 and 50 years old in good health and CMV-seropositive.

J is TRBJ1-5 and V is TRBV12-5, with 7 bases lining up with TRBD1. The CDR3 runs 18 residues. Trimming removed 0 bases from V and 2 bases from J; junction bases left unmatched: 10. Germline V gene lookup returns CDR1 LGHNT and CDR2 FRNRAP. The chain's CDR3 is CASGLVLGRGRGNQPQHF. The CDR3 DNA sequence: TGTGCTAGTGGTTTGGTACTCGGGAGGGGGCGGGGCAATCAGCCCCAGCATTTT.

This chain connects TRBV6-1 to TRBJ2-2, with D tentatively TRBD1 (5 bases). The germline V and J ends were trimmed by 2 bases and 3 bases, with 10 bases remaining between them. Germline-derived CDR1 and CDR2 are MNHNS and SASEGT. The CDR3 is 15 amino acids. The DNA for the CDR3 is TGTGCCAGCAGTGAACAGGGTAGGGACACCGGGGAGCTGTTTTTT. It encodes CASSEQGRDTGELFF.

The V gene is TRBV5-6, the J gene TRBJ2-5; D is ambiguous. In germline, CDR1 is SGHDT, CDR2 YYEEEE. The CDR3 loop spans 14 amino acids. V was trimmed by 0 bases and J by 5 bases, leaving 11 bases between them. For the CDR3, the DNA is TGTGCCAGCAGCTTGGGGTCGGGTGCCGAGACCCAGTACTTC. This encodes CASSLGSGAETQYF.